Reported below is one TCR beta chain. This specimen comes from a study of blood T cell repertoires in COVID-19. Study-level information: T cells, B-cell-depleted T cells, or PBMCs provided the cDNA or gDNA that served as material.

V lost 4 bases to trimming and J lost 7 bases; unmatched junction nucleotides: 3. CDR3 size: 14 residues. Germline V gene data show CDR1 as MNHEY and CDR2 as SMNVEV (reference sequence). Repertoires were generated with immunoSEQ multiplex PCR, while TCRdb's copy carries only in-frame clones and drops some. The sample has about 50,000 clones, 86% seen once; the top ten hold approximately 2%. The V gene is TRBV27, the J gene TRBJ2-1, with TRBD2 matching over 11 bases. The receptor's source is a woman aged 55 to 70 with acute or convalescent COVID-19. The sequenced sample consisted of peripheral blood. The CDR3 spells CASSSSGGINEQFF. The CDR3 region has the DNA TGTGCCAGCAGTTCTAGCGGGGGGATAAATGAGCAGTTCTTC.